These 8 T cell receptor beta chains were all obtained from the same sample, sequenced in a study of early T cells in non-severe SARS-CoV-2 infection. TCRdb ran MiXCR on the 5' RACE reads and lists one entry per CDR3 protein. The sample lists some 61,000 distinct CDR3 sequences, about 10% seen once, with 4.5% to 5.5% in the top ten. Material: whole blood. The receptors stem from an adult who was a healthcare worker with PCR-confirmed SARS-CoV-2 infection or an uninfected control (not recorded which).

The V gene is TRBV10-2, the J gene TRBJ1-2, with no clear D. V gave up 3 bases and J gave up 3 bases, with 14 bases separating them. This CDR3 contains 15 residues. Germline loops: CDR1 WSHSY, CDR2 SAAADI. The chain's CDR3 is CASSDPTLLDYGYTF. The CDR3 DNA follows: TGCGCCAGCAGTGACCCTACCCTTCTTGACTATGGCTACACCTTC.

This clonotype has a count of ten or more. The chain couples TRBV7-9 to TRBJ1-1, with D possibly matching TRBD1 (5 bases). The CDR3 contains 12 residues. Germline V lookup: CDR1 SEHNR, CDR2 FQNEAQ (reference sequence). V gave up 6 bases and J gave up 5 bases, with 10 bases separating them. CDR3 DNA sequence: TGTGCCAGCAGGGGGCCGGGGACTGAAGCTTTCTTT. Translation gives CASRGPGTEAFF.

This clonotype showed up many times. This chain uses TRBV6-4 with TRBJ1-5, with D perhaps TRBD1 (5 bases). V was clipped by 8 bases and J by 6 bases, with 17 bases between them. Germline CDR1 is MRHNA and CDR2 is SNTAGT. This CDR3 has 14 amino acids. CDR3 nucleotides: TGTGCCAGCTCCTCGACAGTAGGAGGTCAGCCCCAGCATTTT. It codes for CASSSTVGGQPQHF.

The sample holds many counts of this clonotype. The V and J genes are TRBV3-1 and TRBJ2-1; 10 bases align to TRBD2. Germline V gives CDR1 LGHDT, CDR2 YNNKEL (reference sequence). CDR3 length equals 15 residues. J was trimmed by 6 bases and V by 1 base; bases with no gene match: 3. The chain's CDR3 is CASSQALAGGNEQFF. The CDR3 DNA follows: TGTGCCAGCAGCCAAGCATTAGCGGGAGGCAATGAGCAGTTCTTC.

This clonotype was seen at least ten times. The V gene is TRBV10-3, the J gene TRBJ1-1, with D possibly TRBD1 on 6 matching bases. The germline gives CDR1 ENHRY, CDR2 SYGVKD. The CDR3 has 14 amino acids. With 8 bases removed from V and 0 bases from J, the gap between germline ends came to 13 bases. Here the CDR3 DNA reads TGTGCCATCCGGGGGCAACTCATGAACACTGAAGCTTTCTTT. Translating gives CAIRGQLMNTEAFF.

Ten or more counts support this clonotype. The genes are TRBV20-1 and TRBJ1-5; unclear D gene. This CDR3 has 15 amino acids. V shed 2 bases and J shed 5 bases, with 16 bases lying between them. The germline V gene has CDR1 DFQATT and CDR2 SNEGSKA (reference sequence). The CDR3 region is CSARRAGDLYQPQHF. The DNA of the CDR3 is TGCAGTGCTAGACGGGCTGGGGATCTCTATCAGCCCCAGCATTTT.

The table lists this clonotype with a few counts. The V gene is TRBV19, the J gene TRBJ1-5; D call uncertain. This CDR3 region has 14 residues. V was cut by 0 bases and J by 9 bases, with 12 bases left in between. Germline values: CDR1 LNHDA, CDR2 SQIVND (reference sequence). The DNA of the CDR3 is TGTGCCAGTAGTATAGATCGGGGAACCGCGCCCCAGCATTTT. Its translation: CASSIDRGTAPQHF.

The chain links TRBV18 to TRBJ1-5; perhaps TRBD1 as D (5 bases). The V end lost 3 bases, the J end lost 0 bases, and 15 bases lay between the germline ends. The germline gives CDR1 KGHSH, CDR2 LQKENI. The CDR3 loop spans 17 amino acids. The CDR3 sequence: CASSPGDRAYSNQPQHF. The CDR3 DNA reads as TGTGCCAGCTCACCCGGCGACAGAGCTTATAGCAATCAGCCCCAGCATTTT.